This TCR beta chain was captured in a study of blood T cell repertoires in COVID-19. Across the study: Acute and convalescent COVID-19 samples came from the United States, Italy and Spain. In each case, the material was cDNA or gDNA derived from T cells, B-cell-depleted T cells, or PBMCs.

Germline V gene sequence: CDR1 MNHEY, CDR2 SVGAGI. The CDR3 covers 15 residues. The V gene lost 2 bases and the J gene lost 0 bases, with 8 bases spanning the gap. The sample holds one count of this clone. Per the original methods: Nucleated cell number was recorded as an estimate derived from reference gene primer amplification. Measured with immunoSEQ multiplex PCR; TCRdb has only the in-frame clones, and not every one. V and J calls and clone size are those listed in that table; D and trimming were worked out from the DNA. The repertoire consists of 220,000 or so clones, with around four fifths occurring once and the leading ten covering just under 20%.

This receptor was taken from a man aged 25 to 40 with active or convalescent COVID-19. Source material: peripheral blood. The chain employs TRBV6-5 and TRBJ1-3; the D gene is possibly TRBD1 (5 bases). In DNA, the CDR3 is TGTGCCAGCAGTTACGATAGGGGCTCTGGAAACACCATATATTTT. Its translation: CASSYDRGSGNTIYF.